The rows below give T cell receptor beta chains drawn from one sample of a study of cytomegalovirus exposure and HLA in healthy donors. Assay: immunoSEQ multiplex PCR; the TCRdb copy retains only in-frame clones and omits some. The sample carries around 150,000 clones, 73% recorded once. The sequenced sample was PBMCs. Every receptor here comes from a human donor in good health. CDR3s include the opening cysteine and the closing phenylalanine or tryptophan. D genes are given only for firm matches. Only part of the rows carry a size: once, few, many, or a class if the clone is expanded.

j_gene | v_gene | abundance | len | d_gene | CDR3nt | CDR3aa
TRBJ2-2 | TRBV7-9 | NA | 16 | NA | TGTGCCAGCAGCTTAGCCCCCGGTCTACGGGGCGGGGAGCTGTTTTTT | CASSLAPGLRGGELFF
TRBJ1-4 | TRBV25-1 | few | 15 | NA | TGTGCCAGCAGTGACAGGGGAATAACTAATGAAAAACTGTTTTTT | CASSDRGITNEKLFF
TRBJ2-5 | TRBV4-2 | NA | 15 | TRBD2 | TGTGCCAGCAGCCATCTTAGCGGGGGGGTTGAGACCCAGTACTTC | CASSHLSGGVETQYF
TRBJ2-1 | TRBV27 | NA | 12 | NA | TGTGCCAGCAGACCAACTATGAGAGGTCTGTTCTTC | CASRPTMRGLFF
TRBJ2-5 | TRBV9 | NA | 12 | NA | TGTGCCAGCAGCGTCCAGGGCGGGACCCAGTACTTC | CASSVQGGTQYF
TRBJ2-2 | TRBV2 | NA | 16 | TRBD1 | TGTGCCAGCAGTGAAGGGACAGGGGCGAACACCGGGGAGCTGTTTTTT | CASSEGTGANTGELFF
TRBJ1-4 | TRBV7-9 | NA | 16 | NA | TGTGCCAGCAGCGACCCTTTCGAGGCGATTAATGAAAAACTGTTTTTT | CASSDPFEAINEKLFF
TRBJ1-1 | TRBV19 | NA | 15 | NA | TGTGCCACCCGAGCGGAAGGGGGTTTGAACACTGAAGCTTTCTTT | CATRAEGGLNTEAFF
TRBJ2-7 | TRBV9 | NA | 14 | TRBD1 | TGTGCCAGCAGCCCCCGGGACAGGGCCTACGAGCAGTACTTC | CASSPRDRAYEQYF
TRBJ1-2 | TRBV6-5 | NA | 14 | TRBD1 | TGTGCCAGCAGGGGCCCGGGACAGGGGTATGGCTACACCTTC | CASRGPGQGYGYTF